One and the same sample provided the 9 T cell receptor beta chains below, sequenced in a study of T-cell memory formation after mild COVID-19. TCRdb re-called the 5' RACE reads through MiXCR, storing one row per CDR3 protein. Of roughly 380,000 distinct CDR3 sequences in the sample, approximately 27% are singletons; the top ten hold 13%. Sequenced material: PBMCs or a T cell subset sorted from them (not recorded which). Source of these receptors: an adult woman who had mild COVID-19 (a few samples of this study predate the infection). Cell type and time point are not known.

The genes are TRBV7-3 and TRBJ2-7; D not resolved. Trimming pared 2 bases from V and 7 bases from J, leaving 12 bases between. CDR3 length: 13 residues. From germline, CDR1 is SGHTA and CDR2 FQGTGA. In nucleotides, the CDR3 is TGTGCCAGCAGCTTAGGCCCCGGAACGGAGCAGTACTTC. Protein: CASSLGPGTEQYF. Full variable domain (outside the CDR3, taken from reference TRBV7-3 and TRBJ2-7): GAGVSQTPSNKVTEKGKYVELRCDPISGHTALYWYRQSLGQGPEFLIYFQGTGAADDSGLPNDRFFAVRPEGSVSTLKIQRTERGDSAVYLCASSLGPGTEQYFGPGTRLTVT.

The CDR3 DNA reads as TGTGCCACCAGCCCCCGAAGCCGGGACAGGGGTTCCAAAAACATTCAGTACTTC. It specifies CATSPRSRDRGSKNIQYF. This rearrangement joins TRBV15 to TRBJ2-4, with 10 bases matching TRBD1. From germline, CDR1 is LNHNV and CDR2 YYDKDF (reference sequence). The J segment lost 2 bases and the V segment lost 5 bases, leaving 12 bases of the junction unmatched. The CDR3 is made up of 18 amino acids.

This clonotype was seen more than once but under ten times. This chain links TRBV7-9 with TRBJ2-5; 9 bases are a match to TRBD1. The V and J ends lost 4 bases and 3 bases, in that order; junction bases with no gene match: 3. Germline CDR1 SEHNR, CDR2 FQNEAQ (reference sequence). This CDR3 is built from 14 residues. For the CDR3, the DNA is TGTGCCAGCAGCTCGGGACAGGGCAAAGAGACCCAGTACTTC. Encoded protein: CASSSGQGKETQYF.

This clonotype was seen a single time. V is TRBV4-2 and J is TRBJ1-1; no definite D call. Trimming took 5 bases from V and 0 from J, leaving 13 bases between them. The CDR3 contains 15 residues. Per germline, CDR1 LGHNA and CDR2 YNFKEQ. The chain's CDR3 is CASSTQTSMNTEAFF. Here the CDR3 DNA reads TGTGCCAGCAGCACTCAAACGTCCATGAACACTGAAGCTTTCTTT.

There are a few counts of this clonotype. The CDR3 DNA reads as TGTGCCAGCAGCGTAGGAGCTAGCCCCGGTGGGGGGGAGCTGTTTTTT. Protein product: CASSVGASPGGGELFF. The rearrangement joins TRBV9 to TRBJ2-2; D possibly corresponds to TRBD2 (5 bases). CDR1 is SGDLS and CDR2 is YYNGEE in the germline V gene. The CDR3 is 16 residues long. With 0 bases removed from V and 8 bases from J, the gap between germline ends came to 17 bases.

This clonotype appeared a few times. This chain uses TRBV12-3 or TRBV12-4 with TRBJ1-5, with D maybe TRBD1 (5 bases). Trimming removed 5 bases at V and 7 bases at J, with 15 bases between. The CDR3 has 14 residues. The CDR3 sequence: CASSPQGLGQPQHF. The CDR3 DNA follows: TGTGCCAGCAGTCCTCAGGGATTAGGGCAGCCCCAGCATTTT.

The chain combines TRBV10-3 with TRBJ1-1; maybe TRBD1 (6 bases). Trimming left V 5 bases short and J 2 bases short, with 12 bases between. Looked up from germline, CDR1 is ENHRY and CDR2 is SYGVKD. The CDR3 loop spans 14 amino acids. CDR3: CAISTTGQNTEAFF. CDR3 bases: TGTGCCATCAGTACCACGGGACAAAACACTGAAGCTTTCTTT.

A word on this clonotype: One junction end does not reproduce the germline sequence, and a read error may be involved. The CDR3 DNA reads TGTGCTAGCAGCTTATTCAGCTACACTGAAGCTTTCTTT. Translating it yields CASSLFSYTEAFF. This chain uses TRBV7-7 with TRBJ1-1; D is undetermined. The CDR3 runs 13 residues. Germline lookup yields CDR1 SSHAT and CDR2 FNYEAQ (reference sequence).

The V gene is TRBV5-1, the J gene TRBJ1-2, with TRBD1 as a possible D gene (5 bases). Trimming cost V 4 bases and J 4 bases, with 11 bases left between them. There are 13 residues in the CDR3. Per germline, CDR1 SGHRS and CDR2 YFSETQ. The DNA of the CDR3 is TGCGCCAGCAGCCCCGGGACTCGCTATGGCTACACCTTC. Its protein is CASSPGTRYGYTF.